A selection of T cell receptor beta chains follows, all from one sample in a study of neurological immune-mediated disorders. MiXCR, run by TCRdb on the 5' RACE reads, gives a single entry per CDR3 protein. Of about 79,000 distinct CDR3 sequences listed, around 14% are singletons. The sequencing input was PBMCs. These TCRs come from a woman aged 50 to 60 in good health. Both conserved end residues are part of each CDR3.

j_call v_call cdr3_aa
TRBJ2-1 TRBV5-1 CASSLGHNEQFF
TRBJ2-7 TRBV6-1 CASRTWDLSSYEQYF
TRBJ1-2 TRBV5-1 CASSSIPRSGYGYTF
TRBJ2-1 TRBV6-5 CASSYGGSPLEQFF
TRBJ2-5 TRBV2 CASNRLNQETQYF
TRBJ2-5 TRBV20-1 CSARDRTNQETQYF
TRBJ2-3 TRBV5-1 CASRFAGTSGDTQYF
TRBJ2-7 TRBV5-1 CASSPDVSSYEQYF
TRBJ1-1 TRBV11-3 CASSGGRLGETEAFF
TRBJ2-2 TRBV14 CASSQSVTGELFF
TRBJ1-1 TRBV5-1 CASSSSTGMGAEAFF
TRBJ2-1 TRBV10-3 CAISPGLDRGLNEQFF
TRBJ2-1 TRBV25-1 CASSETSGSSYNEQFF
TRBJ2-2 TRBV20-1 CSAIAGGNTGELFF
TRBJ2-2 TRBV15 CATSRGGENTGELFF
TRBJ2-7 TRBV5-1 CASSGRGQASYEQYF
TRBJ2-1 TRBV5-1 CASSTQTSGQGGEQFF
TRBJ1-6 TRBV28 CAIEQGVPGNSPLHF
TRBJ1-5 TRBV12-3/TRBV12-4 CASSRAGAQHF
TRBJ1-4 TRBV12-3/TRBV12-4 CASSLGGEHRVPTNEKLFF
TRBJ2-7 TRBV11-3 CASSSGGNEQYF
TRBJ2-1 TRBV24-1 CATRSREPYNEQFF
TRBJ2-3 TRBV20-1 CSPRRAGGTDTQYF
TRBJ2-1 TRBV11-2 CASSFAGVRYNEQFF
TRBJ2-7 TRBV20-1 CSARQTSGPYEQYF
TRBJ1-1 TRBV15 CATSIGQTINTEAFF
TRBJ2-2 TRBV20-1 CSASKTGTGELFF
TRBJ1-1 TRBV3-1 CASSFTPGDTEAFF
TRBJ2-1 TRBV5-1 CASSFGAYNEQFF
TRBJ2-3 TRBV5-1 CANSPGLATDTQYF
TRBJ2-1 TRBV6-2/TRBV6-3 CASTPGEDEQFF
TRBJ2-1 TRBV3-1 CASSRQGADEQFF
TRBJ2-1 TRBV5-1 CASSYGGEQFF
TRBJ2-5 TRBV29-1 CSVEDSKETQYF
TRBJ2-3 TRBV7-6 CASSLGPGSTDTQYF
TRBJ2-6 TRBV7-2 CASSKERGLTGANVLTF
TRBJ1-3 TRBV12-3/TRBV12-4 CASSLMGQLLSGNTIYF
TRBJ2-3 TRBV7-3 CASSPGESTDTQYF
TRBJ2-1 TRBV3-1 CASSQGSGREQFF
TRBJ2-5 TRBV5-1 CANSAYRGQETQYF
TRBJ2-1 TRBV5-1 CASSPGHPSSYNEQFF
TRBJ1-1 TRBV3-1 CASSQDLGEEAFF
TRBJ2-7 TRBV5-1 CASSLSLGSSYEQYF
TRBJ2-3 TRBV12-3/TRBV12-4 CASRGTSTGTDTQYF
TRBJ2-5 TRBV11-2 CASGPGTSVQTQYF
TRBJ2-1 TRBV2 CASSESAEQFF